The rows below give T cell receptor beta chains drawn from one sample of a study of blood T cell repertoires in COVID-19. Sequenced by immunoSEQ multiplex PCR; TCRdb stores in-frame clones only, minus some. The sample has 75,000 to 95,000 clones; roughly 72% are singletons. Sequenced: peripheral blood. The receptors derive from a woman aged 55-70 years in a cohort sampled during active or convalescent COVID-19. CDR3s include the opening cysteine and the closing phenylalanine or tryptophan. A D gene is named only where the DNA matches it firmly. Not all rows give a size; the values are once, few, many and, for expanded clones, a class.

j_gene	v_gene	abundance	d_gene	CDR3nt	CDR3aa
TRBJ2-3	TRBV6-5	once	.	TGTGCCAGCAGTTACAGAGGCACAGATACGCAGTATTTT	CASSYRGTDTQYF
TRBJ2-2	TRBV11-2	.	TRBD2	TGTGCCAGCAGCTTTGAGCTAGCGGGGTTCGGGGAGCTGTTTTTT	CASSFELAGFGELFF
TRBJ2-1	TRBV5-1	once	TRBD2	TGCGCCAGCAGCTTGGCCGGGACTAGCGGGGGGAACTACAATGAGCAGTTCTTC	CASSLAGTSGGNYNEQFF
TRBJ1-2	TRBV4-2	.	TRBD1	TGTGCCAGCAGCCAAGACCCCGGGACAGGGGACTATGGCTACACCTTC	CASSQDPGTGDYGYTF
TRBJ1-2	TRBV11-2	few	.	TGTGCCAGCAGCTTAGATCTCAGGGGCGGTGGCTACACCTTC	CASSLDLRGGGYTF
TRBJ1-1	TRBV11-2	few	TRBD1	TGTGCCAGCAGGCTCACAGGGGCAGGCACTGAAGCTTTCTTT	CASRLTGAGTEAFF
TRBJ1-6	TRBV19	.	TRBD1	TGTGCCAGTAGTGCCACAGGGGATAATTCACCCCTCCACTTT	CASSATGDNSPLHF
TRBJ2-3	TRBV29-1	.	TRBD1	TGCAGCGAGAGGACAGGGGGCACAGATACGCAGTATTTT	CSERTGGTDTQYF
TRBJ2-2	TRBV5-1	.	.	TGCGCCAGCAGCCCCCTCATCGCAGGCGGGGACACCGGGGAGCTGTTTTTT	CASSPLIAGGDTGELFF
TRBJ2-5	TRBV7-2	.	TRBD2	TGTGCCAGCAGCCCACCCGGGACTACCCAAGAGACCCAGTACTTC	CASSPPGTTQETQYF
TRBJ2-1	TRBV5-1	.	TRBD1	TGCGCCAGCAGCTTGGGGGGACAGCACTACAATGAGCAGTTCTTC	CASSLGGQHYNEQFF
TRBJ2-1	TRBV6-6	few	TRBD2	TGTGCCAGCAGTCTTAGCGGGGGGTCAAATGAGCAGTTCTTC	CASSLSGGSNEQFF
TRBJ2-2	TRBV15	.	TRBD2	TGTGCCACCAGCCTACTCCGGGGGGTCGGGGAGCTGTTTTTT	CATSLLRGVGELFF
TRBJ1-3	TRBV9	few	TRBD1	TGTGCCAGCAGCGTTGGGACAGGGGGCTCTGGAAACACCATATATTTT	CASSVGTGGSGNTIYF
TRBJ1-1	TRBV6-2/TRBV6-3	.	.	TGTGCCAGCAGCCCGACGGGGAGAGGAAAAGCTTTCTTT	CASSPTGRGKAFF
TRBJ2-3	TRBV5-1	.	TRBD2	TGCGCCAGCAGCTCATCTCGAGCGGGGGCCGGGGCAGATACGCAGTATTTT	CASSSSRAGAGADTQYF
TRBJ1-5	TRBV28	.	TRBD1	TGTGCCAGCAGTTTTTGGACAGGGGGCGCGGGCAATCAGCCCCAGCATTTT	CASSFWTGGAGNQPQHF
TRBJ1-5	TRBV10-3	.	TRBD1	TGTGCCATCAGTGAGGACAGGGGCCAGAGCAATCAGCCCCAGCATTTT	CAISEDRGQSNQPQHF
TRBJ2-7	TRBV6-2/TRBV6-3	.	.	TGTGCCAGCAGTACGGGGCTAGCGCACTCCTACGAGCAGTACTTC	CASSTGLAHSYEQYF
TRBJ2-7	TRBV7-9	.	TRBD1	TGTGCCAGCAGCGCCACCGGGACAGGGAACCCCTACGAGCAGTACTTC	CASSATGTGNPYEQYF
TRBJ2-3	TRBV7-7	few	TRBD2	TGTGCCAGCAGCCCCGGGACTAGCGGGGGGGCTTCAGATACGCAGTATTTT	CASSPGTSGGASDTQYF
TRBJ2-3	TRBV29-1	.	TRBD1	TGCAGCGTTGGTCCGACAGGGCGAGCAGATACGCAGTATTTT	CSVGPTGRADTQYF
TRBJ1-2	TRBV5-6	.	TRBD1	TGTGCCAGCAGCTTCTTCAGGGGGACTAACTATGGCTACACCTTC	CASSFFRGTNYGYTF
TRBJ1-1	TRBV19	.	TRBD1	TGTGCCAGTAGGGGGACAGGGGGAAGCACTGAAGCTTTCTTT	CASRGTGGSTEAFF
TRBJ1-3	TRBV9	.	TRBD1	TGTGCCAGCAGCGCAGGGGGCTTCTCTGGAAACACCATATATTTT	CASSAGGFSGNTIYF
TRBJ2-7	TRBV12-3/TRBV12-4	.	.	TGTGCCAGCAGTTTAAAACTAAAAAGCGAGCAGTACTTC	CASSLKLKSEQYF
TRBJ2-7	TRBV5-4	.	TRBD2	TGTGCCAGCAGCTTGGGGGCGGGGGTATGGTACGAGCAGTACTTC	CASSLGAGVWYEQYF
TRBJ2-7	TRBV7-2	.	.	TGTGCCAGCAGCTTTACGGGGATTGGCGAGCAGTACTTC	CASSFTGIGEQYF
TRBJ2-7	TRBV7-9	few	.	TGTGCCAGCAGCGGAGGATGGAGCTCCTACGAGCAGTACTTC	CASSGGWSSYEQYF
TRBJ1-1	TRBV7-9	.	.	TGTGCCAGCAGCTCCCATTTCACTGAAGCTTTCTTT	CASSSHFTEAFF
TRBJ2-6	TRBV28	.	.	TGTGCCAGCATTGTCGGGGGAGACTCTGGGGCCAACGTCCTGACTTTC	CASIVGGDSGANVLTF
TRBJ1-1	TRBV2	.	.	TGTGCCAGTACACAGGAGTTGAACACTGAAGCTTTCTTT	CASTQELNTEAFF
TRBJ2-2	TRBV5-1	many	TRBD2	TGCGCCAGCAGGGGGCTAAGCGGGGGAGCCGCCGGGGAGCTGTTTTTT	CASRGLSGGAAGELFF
TRBJ2-5	TRBV7-9	.	.	TGTGCCAGCAGCTTATACCCCAGGACAACCCAAGAGACCCAGTACTTC	CASSLYPRTTQETQYF
TRBJ2-7	TRBV28	.	TRBD1	TGTGCCAGCACCAAATCAGGGGGCATTATCTACGAGCAGTACTTC	CASTKSGGIIYEQYF
TRBJ2-4	TRBV7-2	few	.	TGTGCCAGCAGCCCGGGATACGGGGTAGCCAAAAACATTCAGTACTTC	CASSPGYGVAKNIQYF
TRBJ2-3	TRBV18	.	.	TGTGCCAGCTCACCGCAGGGGTGGGCAGATACGCAGTATTTT	CASSPQGWADTQYF
TRBJ2-2	TRBV21-1	once	.	TGTGCCAGCAGCAGTTATGGGGTTGGAGGGTACACCGGGGAGCTGTTTTTT	CASSSYGVGGYTGELFF
TRBJ1-1	TRBV5-5	.	.	TGTGCCAGCAGTTTTGACAGGAACACTGAAGCTTTCTTT	CASSFDRNTEAFF
TRBJ2-3	TRBV7-6	.	.	TGTGCCAGCAGCCCTAGGCCGGGTTTAAGCACAGATACGCAGTATTTT	CASSPRPGLSTDTQYF
TRBJ2-7	TRBV10-3	.	TRBD2	TGTGCCATCGGGGGGGGGAGCTATTACGAGCAGTACTTC	CAIGGGSYYEQYF
TRBJ2-7	TRBV5-1	.	TRBD1	TGCGCCAGCAGCTGGGGGACAGCCGCCTACGAGCAGTACTTC	CASSWGTAAYEQYF
TRBJ1-2	TRBV27	few	.	TGTGCCAGCAGTTTAAGTGAGAGGGCGAACTATGGCTACACCTTC	CASSLSERANYGYTF
TRBJ1-2	TRBV30	once	.	TGTGCCTGGGGGCAGTATGGCTACACCTTC	CAWGQYGYTF
TRBJ2-7	TRBV11-1	.	TRBD1	TGTGCCAGCAGCTGGGGACAGGGGTTGAGCGAGCAGTACTTC	CASSWGQGLSEQYF
TRBJ2-7	TRBV11-2	.	TRBD2	TGTGCCAGCAGCCCCCGGGCGGGGGGGAGCTCCTACGAGCAGTACTTC	CASSPRAGGSSYEQYF
TRBJ1-1	TRBV29-1	.	.	TGCAGCGTCAGGGGTCTGGCCACTGAAGCTTTCTTT	CSVRGLATEAFF